This section outlines one T cell receptor (beta chain) sequence together with its context. Its antigen remains unknown. The data were taken from a study of cytomegalovirus exposure and HLA in healthy donors. The CDR3 spans 14 residues. Per the germline V gene, CDR1 is SEHNR and CDR2 is FQNEAQ (reference sequence). Germline trimming cut 6 bases from V and 8 bases from J; bases unmatched to any gene: 5. General study findings and limits: As was reported, the classifier diagnosed cytomegalovirus status with high specificity and sensitivity. No immune exposure information besides CMV serostatus was available.

The PCR used 60 Vbeta and 13 Jbeta primers. Sequencing was performed with immunoSEQ multiplex PCR; in TCRdb, only in-frame clones are kept and a portion is missing. The table has about 140,000 clones, roughly 80% seen once. The clonotype originates from a woman under 40 in good health and CMV-seronegative. The chain has TRBV7-9 and TRBJ2-1, with 12 bases that match TRBD2. The sample was PBMCs. CDR3 DNA: TGTGCCAGCAGTCCTAGCGGGGGGGCATATGAGCAGTTCTTC. It translates to CASSPSGGAYEQFF.